This T cell receptor (beta chain) was recovered during a study of vaccination and CD4 T cells after COVID-19. Study in general: The study enrolled six male and four female convalescents, two of whom were Hispanic. Participants got two doses of BNT162b2 or mRNA-1273 vaccine. Stimulation of the cells used overlapping spike peptide pools from SARS-CoV-2 and from the common cold coronaviruses HCoV-NL63, HCoV-OC43 and HCoV-229E.

Cultured CD4+ T-cell DNA underwent Oncomine TCR Beta short-read sequencing. Investigators obtained genomic DNA by extraction from cultured CD4+ T cells. Each CDR3 protein is one row after TCRdb ran MiXCR on the PCR reads. The top ten clones hold around 14% of a sample with more than 10,000 distinct CDR3 sequences, about 30% of them seen once. The treatment is: roughly 11-day PBMC culture with coronavirus spike peptide pools or control peptides (ViraFEST assay). Gathered ahead of the COVID-19 pandemic (2011-2018) were the CD4+ T cells of the unexposed donor. Negative selection isolated the CD4+ T cells once the cells had been cultured for approximately ten days. With respect to this clonotype: Its antigen is undetermined.

This receptor was identified in a human donor in good health. Sequencing was done on a sample of CD4+ T cells from blood, cultured in vitro.

This CDR3 is CASSQDIVSDREAFF. The DNA for the CDR3 is TGCGCCAGCAGCCAAGATATAGTGTCAGACCGTGAAGCTTTCTTT. The chain links TRBV4-3 to TRBJ1-1; no clear D gene. The CDR3 is 15 residues long. Trimming took 0 bases from V and 7 from J, leaving 15 bases between them. From germline, CDR1 is LGHNA and CDR2 YSLEER.